One T cell receptor (beta chain) is described in this entry. Antigen unknown. These data come from a study of vaccination and CD4 T cells after COVID-19. Each CDR3 protein is one row after TCRdb ran MiXCR on the PCR reads. The table shows roughly 18,000 distinct CDR3 sequences, with 62% occurring only once. The V end lost 5 bases, the J end lost 7 bases, and 12 bases lay between the germline ends. This CDR3 region has 12 residues. The germline V gene encodes CDR1 MNHNS and CDR2 SASEGT. Study outcomes and limitations: It was found that, in convalescent patients, 304 of 307 vaccine-specific clones were spike mono-reactive.

Here the sequenced sample was CD4+ T cells from blood, taken before SARS-CoV-2 vaccination. V usage is TRBV6-1 and J usage is TRBJ2-7; possible D gene TRBD1, 5 bases. The clonotype was recovered from a human donor who had recovered from COVID-19. CDR3 bases: TGTGCCAGCAGTCAGGCCCAGGGAGAGCAGTACTTC. This gives the protein CASSQAQGEQYF.